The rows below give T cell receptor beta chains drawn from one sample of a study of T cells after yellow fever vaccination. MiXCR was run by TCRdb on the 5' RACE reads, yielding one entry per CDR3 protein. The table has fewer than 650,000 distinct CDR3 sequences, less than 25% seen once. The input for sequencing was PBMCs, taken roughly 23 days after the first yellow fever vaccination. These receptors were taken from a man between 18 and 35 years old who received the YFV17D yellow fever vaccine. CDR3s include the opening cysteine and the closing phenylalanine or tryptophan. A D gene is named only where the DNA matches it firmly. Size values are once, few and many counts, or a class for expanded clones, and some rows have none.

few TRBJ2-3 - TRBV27 TGTGCCAGCAGTTTATTCGGGGCCGGGAGACTCACAGATACGCAGTATTTT CASSLFGAGRLTDTQYF
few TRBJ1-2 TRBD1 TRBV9 TGTGCCAGCAGCGTAGGTGACAGGGAAAGTGGCTACACCTTC CASSVGDRESGYTF
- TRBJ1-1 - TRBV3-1 TGTGCCAGCAGCCAAGATCACCGACAGAACACTGAAGCTTTCTTT CASSQDHRQNTEAFF
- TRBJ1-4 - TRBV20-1 TGCAGTGCTACCCGAGGTGGAGAAAAACTGTTTTTT CSATRGGEKLFF
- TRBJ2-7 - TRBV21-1 TGTGCCAGCACCTGGCGGCAGGGAAGGATCTACGAGCAGTACTTC CASTWRQGRIYEQYF
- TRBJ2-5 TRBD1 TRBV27 TGTGCCAGCACCCCAGGACAGGGACCTCAAGAGACCCAGTACTTC CASTPGQGPQETQYF
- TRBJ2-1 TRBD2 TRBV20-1 TGCAGTGCTAGACGTCTAGCGGGGGGGGGGCTCTACAATGAGCAGTTCTTC CSARRLAGGGLYNEQFF
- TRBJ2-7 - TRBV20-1 TGCAGTGCTAGAGATCGGTCGGGGACCGATCGCGAGCAGTACTTC CSARDRSGTDREQYF
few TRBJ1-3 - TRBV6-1 TGTGCCAGCAGCGCCGCCCGGGACATACCTTTCCCAGGAAACACCATATATTTT CASSAARDIPFPGNTIYF
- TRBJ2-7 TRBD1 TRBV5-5 TGTGCCAGCAGCTTGGACAGGGGTGGACACTACGAGCAGTACTTC CASSLDRGGHYEQYF
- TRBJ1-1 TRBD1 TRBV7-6 TGTGCCAGCAGCTTAGGTTTTGCAGGGGGCACTGAAGCTTTCTTT CASSLGFAGGTEAFF
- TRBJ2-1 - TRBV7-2 TGTGCCAGCAGCTTAGTATGGGAAAATGAGCAGTTCTTC CASSLVWENEQFF
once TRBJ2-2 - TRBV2 TGTGCCAGCCCCCACTGGGGCAGTGAGACCGGGGAGCTGTTTTTT CASPHWGSETGELFF
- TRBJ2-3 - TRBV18 TGTGCCAGCTCACCACCCTCTATGGGCACAGATACGCAGTATTTT CASSPPSMGTDTQYF
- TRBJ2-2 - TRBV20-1 TGCAGTGCTATTTTTGGCGGAAACACCGGGGAGCTGTTTTTT CSAIFGGNTGELFF
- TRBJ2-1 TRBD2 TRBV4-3 TGCGCCAGCAGCCAGCTAGCGGGGGGGCCAAATGAGCAGTTCTTC CASSQLAGGPNEQFF
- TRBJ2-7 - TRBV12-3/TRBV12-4 TGTGCCAGCAGTCCGGACGGGCCCTACGAGCAGTACTTC CASSPDGPYEQYF
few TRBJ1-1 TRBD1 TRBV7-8 TGTGCCAGCACCAAAGGACAGGGCCCCTTGGGGACTGAAGCTTTCTTT CASTKGQGPLGTEAFF
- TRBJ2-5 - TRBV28 TGTGCCAGCATGCTCGCGGGGCGGGAAGAGACCCAGTACTTC CASMLAGREETQYF
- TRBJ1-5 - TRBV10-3 TGTGCCGAGGGGCCACCCCAGGATTTT CAEGPPQDF
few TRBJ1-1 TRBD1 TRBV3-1 TGTGCCAGCAGCCAAGGTTCAGGGACAGGGGGGAACACTGAAGCTTTCTTT CASSQGSGTGGNTEAFF
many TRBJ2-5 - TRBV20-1 TGCAGTGCTAGAGATGTGGGGGGACAAGAGACCCAGTACTTC CSARDVGGQETQYF
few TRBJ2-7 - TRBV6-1 TGTGCCAGCACACGAGGCCTCTACGAGCAGTACTTC CASTRGLYEQYF
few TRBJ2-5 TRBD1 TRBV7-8 TGTGCCAGCAGCCCAAAGGGGGACAGGGAGGAGACCCAGTACTTC CASSPKGDREETQYF
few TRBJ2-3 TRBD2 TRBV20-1 TGCAGTGCTAACCCCCCTAGCGGGGGAGGTGATACGCAGTATTTT CSANPPSGGGDTQYF
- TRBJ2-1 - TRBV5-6 TGTGCCAGCAGCATGTACCTATCAGCCTACAATGAGCAGTTCTTC CASSMYLSAYNEQFF
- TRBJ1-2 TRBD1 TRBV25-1 TGTGCCAGCAGGACAGGGGACTATTTAGCTAACTATGGCTACACCTTC CASRTGDYLANYGYTF
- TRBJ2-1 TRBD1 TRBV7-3 TGTGCCAGCAGCTTATATGGGACAGGCTCCTACAATGAGCAGTTCTTC CASSLYGTGSYNEQFF
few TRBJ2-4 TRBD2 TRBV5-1 TGCGCCAGCAGCTTGGCTAGCGGGGTGGCCATTCAGTACTTC CASSLASGVAIQYF
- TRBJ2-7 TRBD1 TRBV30 TGTGCCTGGAGCCTGGACAGGGGGCGCGACGAGCAGTACTTC CAWSLDRGRDEQYF
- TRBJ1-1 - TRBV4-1 TGCGCCAGCAGCCAGCCTGGTGGGCGGGAGCGGATCTTT CASSQPGGRERIF
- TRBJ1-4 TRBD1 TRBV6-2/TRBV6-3 TGTGCCAGCAGCTTAAACAGGGGTTCGGGAGTAAGCGAAAAACTGTTTTTT CASSLNRGSGVSEKLFF
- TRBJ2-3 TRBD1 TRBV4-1 TGCGCCAGCAGCCAAGTAGGGGGCCCCACAGATACGCAGTATTTT CASSQVGGPTDTQYF
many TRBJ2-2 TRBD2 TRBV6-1 TGTGCCAGCAGGGGGGGGGCGAACACCGGGGAGCTGTTTTTT CASRGGANTGELFF
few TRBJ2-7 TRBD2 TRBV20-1 TGCAGTGCTGAAGCTAGGCTAGCGGGGGGACTCTACGAGCAGTACTTC CSAEARLAGGLYEQYF
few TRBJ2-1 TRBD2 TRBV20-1 TGCAGTGCTCTCTCAAAAACTAGCGGGGGGGCTCATAATGAGCAGTTCTTC CSALSKTSGGAHNEQFF
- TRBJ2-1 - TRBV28 TGTGCCAGCAGCGCGGGGACTCAGGGCCCCAATGAGCAGTTCTTC CASSAGTQGPNEQFF
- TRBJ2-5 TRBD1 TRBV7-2 TGTGCCAGCAGCTTAGCGCTCCGACAGGGCCAAGAGACCCAGTACTTC CASSLALRQGQETQYF
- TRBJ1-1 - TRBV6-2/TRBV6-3 TGTGCCAGCAGTACACCAGGGTTGGGCGCTGAAGCTTTCTTT CASSTPGLGAEAFF
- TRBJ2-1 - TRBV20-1 TGCAGTGCCCCCCGCTCGGGGCCCAATGAGCAGTTCTTC CSAPRSGPNEQFF
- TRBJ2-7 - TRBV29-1 TGCAGCGCCGGCTACACTAGCCCCGACGGGGAGCAGTACTTC CSAGYTSPDGEQYF
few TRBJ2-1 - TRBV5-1 TGCGCCAGCAGCTTGGAACGGTACTACAATGAGCAGTTCTTC CASSLERYYNEQFF
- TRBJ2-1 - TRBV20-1 TGCAGTGCTAGAGAGGAGGTCCATGAGCAGTTCTTC CSAREEVHEQFF
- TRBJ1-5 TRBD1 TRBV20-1 TGCAGTGCCCCGACAGGGACTAATCAGCCCCAGCATTTT CSAPTGTNQPQHF
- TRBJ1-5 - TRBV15 TGTGCCACCAGCAGAGTGTCGGGGGGATATCAGCCCCAGCATTTT CATSRVSGGYQPQHF
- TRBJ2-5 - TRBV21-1 TGTGCCAGCAGCAAAGAGAGGGATGTCCTCCAAGAGACCCAGTACTTC CASSKERDVLQETQYF
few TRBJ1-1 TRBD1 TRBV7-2 TGTGCCAGCAGCTTAGTCGCAGGGGGAGTCACTGAAGCTTTCTTT CASSLVAGGVTEAFF
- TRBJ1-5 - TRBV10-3 TGTGCCATCAGTGAGGGGCTGACACGGACTTCTGAGAAGCCCCAGCATTTT CAISEGLTRTSEKPQHF
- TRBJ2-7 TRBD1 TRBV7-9 TGTGCCAGCAGCCCGGGGACAGGTTACGACTACGAGCAGTACTTC CASSPGTGYDYEQYF
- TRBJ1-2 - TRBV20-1 TGCAGTGCCCCCCGGGGCTATGGCTACACCTTC CSAPRGYGYTF
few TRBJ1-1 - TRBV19 TGTGCCAGTAGTATAGTAATGAGGGGCAGCCCTGAAGCTTTCTTT CASSIVMRGSPEAFF
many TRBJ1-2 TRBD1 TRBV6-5 TGTGCCAGCAGTTTCCGGGACAGGGGTACTAACTATGGCTACACCTTC CASSFRDRGTNYGYTF
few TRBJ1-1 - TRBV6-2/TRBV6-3 TGTGCCAGCAGTTACTTGTGGGACACCGTAGCTTTCTTT CASSYLWDTVAFF
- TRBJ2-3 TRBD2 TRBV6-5 TGTGCCAGCAGTTACTCGAACCGCGGGGGGTGGGATACGCAGTATTTT CASSYSNRGGWDTQYF
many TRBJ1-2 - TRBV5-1 TGCGCCAGCAGCTTGGAGGGGAAGGACTATGGCTACACCTTC CASSLEGKDYGYTF